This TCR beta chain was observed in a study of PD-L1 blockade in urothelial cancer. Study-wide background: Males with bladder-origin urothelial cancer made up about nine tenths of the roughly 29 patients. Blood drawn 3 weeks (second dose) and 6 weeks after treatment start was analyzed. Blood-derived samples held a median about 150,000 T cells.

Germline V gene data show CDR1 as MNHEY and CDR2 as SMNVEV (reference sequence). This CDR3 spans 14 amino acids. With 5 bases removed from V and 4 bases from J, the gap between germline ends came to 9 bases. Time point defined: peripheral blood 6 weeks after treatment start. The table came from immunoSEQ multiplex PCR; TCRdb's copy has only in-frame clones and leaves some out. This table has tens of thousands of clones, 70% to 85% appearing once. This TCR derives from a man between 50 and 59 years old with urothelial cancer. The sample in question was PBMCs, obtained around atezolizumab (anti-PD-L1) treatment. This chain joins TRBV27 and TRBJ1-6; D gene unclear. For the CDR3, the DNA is TGTGCCAGCAGTCCGTCGCGATATAATTCACCCCTCCACTTT. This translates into CASSPSRYNSPLHF.